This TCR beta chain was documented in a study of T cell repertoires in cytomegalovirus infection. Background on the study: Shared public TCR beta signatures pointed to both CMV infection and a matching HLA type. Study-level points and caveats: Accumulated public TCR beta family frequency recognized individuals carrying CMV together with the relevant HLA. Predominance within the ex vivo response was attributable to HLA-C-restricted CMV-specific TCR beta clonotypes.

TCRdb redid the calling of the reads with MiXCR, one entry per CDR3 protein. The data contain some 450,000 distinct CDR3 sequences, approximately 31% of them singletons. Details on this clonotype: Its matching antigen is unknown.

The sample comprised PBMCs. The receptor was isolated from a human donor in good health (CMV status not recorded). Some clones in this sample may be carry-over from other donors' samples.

The CDR3 spells CASSEGRGRSPLHF. CDR3 nucleotides: TGTGCCAGCAGCGAAGGTAGGGGTAGATCACCCCTCCACTTT. The chain combines TRBV12-3 or TRBV12-4 with TRBJ1-6; possibly TRBD1 for D (5 bases). Trimming shortened V by 6 bases and J by 10 bases, and 16 bases separated the two germline ends. This CDR3 region has 14 residues.